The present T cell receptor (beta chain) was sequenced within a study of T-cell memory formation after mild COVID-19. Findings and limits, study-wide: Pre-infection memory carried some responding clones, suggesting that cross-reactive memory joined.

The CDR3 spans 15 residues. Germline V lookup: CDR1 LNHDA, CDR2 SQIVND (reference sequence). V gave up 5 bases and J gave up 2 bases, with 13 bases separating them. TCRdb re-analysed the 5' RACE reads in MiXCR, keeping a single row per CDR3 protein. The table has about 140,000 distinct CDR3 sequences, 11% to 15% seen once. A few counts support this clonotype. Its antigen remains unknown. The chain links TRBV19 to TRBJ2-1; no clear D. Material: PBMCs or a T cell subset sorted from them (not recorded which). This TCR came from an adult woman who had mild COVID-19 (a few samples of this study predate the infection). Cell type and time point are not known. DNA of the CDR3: TGTGCCAGTAGTTCCTGGACCCAAGCCTACAATGAGCAGTTCTTC. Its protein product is CASSSWTQAYNEQFF.